A selection of T cell receptor beta chains follows, all from one sample in a study of T cell changes during pregnancy in multiple sclerosis. Only in-frame clones appear in the TCRdb table, and some are missing; sequencing was by immunoSEQ multiplex PCR. The table has roughly 100,000 clones, 90% to 95% seen once. The specimen was peripheral blood, collected after pregnancy. Receptors originate from a female donor in good health, enrolled as a control in a pregnancy study. Both conserved end residues are part of each CDR3. D genes are given only for firm matches. Part of the rows lack a size; the others show once, few, many or a class for expanded clones.

clone size: few
D gene: TRBD1
V gene: TRBV13
J gene: TRBJ1-6
CDR3 DNA: TGTGCCAGCAGCTTAGTAACAGGGGGTCCATCACCCCTCCACTTT
CDR3 protein: CASSLVTGGPSPLHF

clone size: NA
D gene: TRBD1
V gene: TRBV4-3
J gene: TRBJ1-1
CDR3 DNA: TGCGCCAGCAGCCAAGGGACAGGTTCAGGCACTGAAGCTTTCTTT
CDR3 protein: CASSQGTGSGTEAFF

clone size: NA
D gene: NA
V gene: TRBV4-3
J gene: TRBJ1-2
CDR3 DNA: TGCGCCAGCAGCCAACGGGGGGGCTATGGCTACACCTTC
CDR3 protein: CASSQRGGYGYTF

clone size: NA
D gene: NA
V gene: TRBV7-2
J gene: TRBJ2-5
CDR3 DNA: TGTGCCAGCAGCGAGCAAGAGACCCAGTACTTC
CDR3 protein: CASSEQETQYF

clone size: NA
D gene: TRBD1
V gene: TRBV4-1
J gene: TRBJ2-7
CDR3 DNA: TGCGCCAGCAGCCGGCCGGGACAGGGCTACGAGCAGTACTTC
CDR3 protein: CASSRPGQGYEQYF

clone size: few
D gene: TRBD1
V gene: TRBV6-5
J gene: TRBJ1-5
CDR3 DNA: TGTGCCAGCAGTGACAGGGGTAATCAGCCCCAGCATTTT
CDR3 protein: CASSDRGNQPQHF

clone size: few
D gene: NA
V gene: TRBV2
J gene: TRBJ1-1
CDR3 DNA: TGTGCCAGCAGTGACAGGGGCGGAACTGAAGCTTTCTTT
CDR3 protein: CASSDRGGTEAFF

clone size: once
D gene: NA
V gene: TRBV10-3
J gene: TRBJ2-2
CDR3 DNA: TGTGCCATCAGTGTTTATAACCCCGTCGACAGAAACACCGGGGAGCTGTTTTTT
CDR3 protein: CAISVYNPVDRNTGELFF

clone size: NA
D gene: TRBD2
V gene: TRBV5-4
J gene: TRBJ2-3
CDR3 DNA: TGTGCCAGCAGCTTCGGCCTAGCGGGTCAAGATACGCAGTATTTT
CDR3 protein: CASSFGLAGQDTQYF

clone size: NA
D gene: TRBD1
V gene: TRBV25-1
J gene: TRBJ1-1
CDR3 DNA: TGTGCCAGCAGTGAAGACAGGGCGGGGAACACTGAAGCTTTCTTT
CDR3 protein: CASSEDRAGNTEAFF

clone size: NA
D gene: NA
V gene: TRBV6-6
J gene: TRBJ1-4
CDR3 DNA: TGTGCCAGCAGTCGCGCAGGTGAAAAACTGTTTTTT
CDR3 protein: CASSRAGEKLFF

clone size: NA
D gene: TRBD1
V gene: TRBV19
J gene: TRBJ2-3
CDR3 DNA: TGTGCCACCAGACCGGGACAGGGGGGTGTGGATACGCAGTATTTT
CDR3 protein: CATRPGQGGVDTQYF

clone size: NA
D gene: NA
V gene: TRBV30
J gene: TRBJ1-2
CDR3 DNA: TGTGCCGGTCCGGATGGCTACACCTTC
CDR3 protein: CAGPDGYTF

clone size: NA
D gene: TRBD1
V gene: TRBV28
J gene: TRBJ1-4
CDR3 DNA: TGTGCCAGCAGTTCCCCACAGGGGAGCGAAAAACTGTTTTTT
CDR3 protein: CASSSPQGSEKLFF

clone size: once
D gene: TRBD2
V gene: TRBV7-9
J gene: TRBJ2-3
CDR3 DNA: TGTGCCAGCAGCCCCGCGGGACTCCGGGGGGGGGATACGCAGTATTTT
CDR3 protein: CASSPAGLRGGDTQYF

clone size: few
D gene: TRBD1
V gene: TRBV7-9
J gene: TRBJ2-6
CDR3 DNA: TGTGCCAGCAAACCGGGACAGGGGGCTATTGGGGCCAACGTCCTGACTTTC
CDR3 protein: CASKPGQGAIGANVLTF

clone size: NA
D gene: NA
V gene: TRBV2
J gene: TRBJ1-2
CDR3 DNA: TGTGCCAGCAGTGAAGGAGGTAACTATGGCTACACCTTC
CDR3 protein: CASSEGGNYGYTF

clone size: once
D gene: TRBD1
V gene: TRBV5-1
J gene: TRBJ2-7
CDR3 DNA: TGCGCCAGCAGCTGGACAGGGTTCACCTACGAGCAGTACTTC
CDR3 protein: CASSWTGFTYEQYF

clone size: NA
D gene: NA
V gene: TRBV14
J gene: TRBJ2-1
CDR3 DNA: TGTGCCAGCAGCCCCCGTTTAGGGGCCGAAAATGAGCAGTTCTTC
CDR3 protein: CASSPRLGAENEQFF

clone size: once
D gene: TRBD1
V gene: TRBV30
J gene: TRBJ2-7
CDR3 DNA: TGTGCCTGGAGCCGGGACAGGGGGTATACGGAGCAGTACTTC
CDR3 protein: CAWSRDRGYTEQYF

clone size: NA
D gene: NA
V gene: TRBV20-1
J gene: TRBJ2-5
CDR3 DNA: TGCAGTGCGAACATTCAAGAGACCCAGTACTTC
CDR3 protein: CSANIQETQYF

clone size: NA
D gene: NA
V gene: TRBV19
J gene: TRBJ2-1
CDR3 DNA: TGTGCTAGTAATATCCGGGACAATGAGCAGTTCTTC
CDR3 protein: CASNIRDNEQFF

clone size: NA
D gene: TRBD1
V gene: TRBV7-9
J gene: TRBJ2-1
CDR3 DNA: TGTGCCAGCAGCTTAGGAGGGACAGGGTTTAATGAGCAGTTCTTC
CDR3 protein: CASSLGGTGFNEQFF

clone size: NA
D gene: NA
V gene: TRBV5-6
J gene: TRBJ1-2
CDR3 DNA: TGTGCCAGCAGCATTGGGACACCTGGCTACACCTTC
CDR3 protein: CASSIGTPGYTF

clone size: NA
D gene: TRBD2
V gene: TRBV7-9
J gene: TRBJ2-7
CDR3 DNA: TGTGCCAGCAGCACCAGACTAGCGGGGGCCTACGAGCAGTACTTC
CDR3 protein: CASSTRLAGAYEQYF

clone size: NA
D gene: NA
V gene: TRBV4-3
J gene: TRBJ2-7
CDR3 DNA: TGCGCCAGCAGCCAACTGGCCGGGCAGGGGCTCTACGAGCAGTACTTC
CDR3 protein: CASSQLAGQGLYEQYF

clone size: NA
D gene: NA
V gene: TRBV5-6
J gene: TRBJ2-7
CDR3 DNA: TGTGCCAGCAGCTTGGCCCACTACGAGCAGTACTTC
CDR3 protein: CASSLAHYEQYF

clone size: NA
D gene: NA
V gene: TRBV10-2
J gene: TRBJ1-5
CDR3 DNA: TGCGCCAGCAAAGAGGGATATAGCAATCAGCCCCAGCATTTT
CDR3 protein: CASKEGYSNQPQHF

clone size: NA
D gene: NA
V gene: TRBV5-6
J gene: TRBJ2-7
CDR3 DNA: TGTGCCAGCAGCCGTGGACACGACGAGCAGTACTTC
CDR3 protein: CASSRGHDEQYF

clone size: once
D gene: NA
V gene: TRBV10-1
J gene: TRBJ1-3
CDR3 DNA: TGCGCCAGCAGCAATGTTGTGGGGCGATCTGGAAACACCATATATTTT
CDR3 protein: CASSNVVGRSGNTIYF

clone size: NA
D gene: TRBD1
V gene: TRBV19
J gene: TRBJ2-7
CDR3 DNA: TGTGCCAGTAGAATTGGGACAGGGGGCGCCGAGCAGTACTTC
CDR3 protein: CASRIGTGGAEQYF

clone size: NA
D gene: NA
V gene: TRBV7-8
J gene: TRBJ2-7
CDR3 DNA: TGTGCCAGCAGCATGACCGTCTTGGGAGCTACTTACGAGCAGTACTTC
CDR3 protein: CASSMTVLGATYEQYF

clone size: NA
D gene: NA
V gene: TRBV27
J gene: TRBJ1-5
CDR3 DNA: TGTGCCAGCAGCCTCCGGGGGGAAAGCAATCAGCCCCAGCATTTT
CDR3 protein: CASSLRGESNQPQHF

clone size: NA
D gene: NA
V gene: TRBV5-1
J gene: TRBJ2-6
CDR3 DNA: TGCGCCAGCAGCTTGTCCGGGACTGAGGGGGCCAACGTCCTGACTTTC
CDR3 protein: CASSLSGTEGANVLTF

clone size: NA
D gene: TRBD1
V gene: TRBV7-8
J gene: TRBJ2-7
CDR3 DNA: TGTGCCAGCAGCGAACAACCGGGACAGGGGACCTACGAGCAGTACTTC
CDR3 protein: CASSEQPGQGTYEQYF

clone size: NA
D gene: TRBD1
V gene: TRBV6-6
J gene: TRBJ1-2
CDR3 DNA: TGTGCCAGCAGCCGAGACAGGGTGGGAGTCTTC
CDR3 protein: CASSRDRVGVF

clone size: once
D gene: TRBD2
V gene: TRBV7-9
J gene: TRBJ2-4
CDR3 DNA: TGTGCCAGCAGCTCCGCGACTTTGCGGGGGAAGAACCAAAACATTCAGTACTTC
CDR3 protein: CASSSATLRGKNQNIQYF

clone size: NA
D gene: TRBD2
V gene: TRBV9
J gene: TRBJ2-1
CDR3 DNA: TGTGCCAGCAGCGTCGAGCGGGGGTCCCTCAATGAGCAGTTCTTC
CDR3 protein: CASSVERGSLNEQFF

clone size: NA
D gene: TRBD2
V gene: TRBV7-9
J gene: TRBJ2-5
CDR3 DNA: TGTGCCAGCAGGCTACTAGCGGGGGGTGCGGAGACCCAGTACTTC
CDR3 protein: CASRLLAGGAETQYF

clone size: NA
D gene: NA
V gene: TRBV6-6
J gene: TRBJ2-7
CDR3 DNA: TGTGCCAGCAGCCTAAGCGGGCCGACCTACTACGAGCAGTACTTC
CDR3 protein: CASSLSGPTYYEQYF

clone size: NA
D gene: TRBD1
V gene: TRBV5-4
J gene: TRBJ2-7
CDR3 DNA: TGTGCCAGCAGCATTCCGGGACAGGGACCCCTCTCCTACGAGCAGTACTTC
CDR3 protein: CASSIPGQGPLSYEQYF

clone size: NA
D gene: TRBD1
V gene: TRBV29-1
J gene: TRBJ2-7
CDR3 DNA: TGCAGCGTTGCCCTGACAGGGGCGTCCGAGCAGTACTTC
CDR3 protein: CSVALTGASEQYF

clone size: NA
D gene: TRBD1
V gene: TRBV5-4
J gene: TRBJ1-1
CDR3 DNA: TGTGCCAGCAGCTTAGGGACAGGGAACACTGAAGCTTTCTTT
CDR3 protein: CASSLGTGNTEAFF

clone size: NA
D gene: NA
V gene: TRBV7-9
J gene: TRBJ1-5
CDR3 DNA: TGTGCCAGCAGCCTCGGACAGCTGGAGACGCCCCAGCATTTT
CDR3 protein: CASSLGQLETPQHF

clone size: NA
D gene: NA
V gene: TRBV4-1
J gene: TRBJ1-3
CDR3 DNA: TGCGCCAGCAGCCAAGTCTACTCGAGCTCTGGAAACACCATATATTTT
CDR3 protein: CASSQVYSSSGNTIYF

clone size: NA
D gene: NA
V gene: TRBV18
J gene: TRBJ1-2
CDR3 DNA: TGTGCCAGCTCACCACCGCGGGCTCTTAACTATGGCTACACCTTC
CDR3 protein: CASSPPRALNYGYTF

clone size: NA
D gene: NA
V gene: TRBV7-3
J gene: TRBJ2-2
CDR3 DNA: TGTGCCAGCAGCTCTTTTATTAACACCGGGGAGCTGTTTTTT
CDR3 protein: CASSSFINTGELFF

clone size: NA
D gene: NA
V gene: TRBV6-6
J gene: TRBJ2-7
CDR3 DNA: TGTGCCAGCAGTTACTCCGGGAAGGAAACCTACGAGCAGTACTTC
CDR3 protein: CASSYSGKETYEQYF

clone size: NA
D gene: NA
V gene: TRBV9
J gene: TRBJ1-1
CDR3 DNA: TGTGCCAGCAGCCTTGGCGCGGGGTCCGGCACTGAAGCTTTCTTT
CDR3 protein: CASSLGAGSGTEAFF

clone size: NA
D gene: TRBD1
V gene: TRBV11-2
J gene: TRBJ2-7
CDR3 DNA: TGTGCCAGCAGCCGCCCCGGGACAGAAGTATACGAGCAGTACTTC
CDR3 protein: CASSRPGTEVYEQYF

clone size: NA
D gene: TRBD2
V gene: TRBV9
J gene: TRBJ2-1
CDR3 DNA: TGTGCCAGCAGCGTAGTAGTTCTAGCGGGGGACAATGAGCAGTTCTTC
CDR3 protein: CASSVVVLAGDNEQFF

clone size: NA
D gene: NA
V gene: TRBV6-1
J gene: TRBJ2-3
CDR3 DNA: TGTGCCAGCAGCGAGCGTGCGCAGTATTTT
CDR3 protein: CASSERAQYF